These 23 T cell receptor beta chains share one sample of origin, sequenced in a study of T cell responses to AZD1222 COVID-19 vaccine. Only in-frame clones appear in the TCRdb table, and some are missing; sequencing was by immunoSEQ multiplex PCR. This table has about 200,000 clones, 90% to 95% appearing once. This material consisted of peripheral blood, taken on day 0 of MenACWY control vaccination. These receptors were obtained from an adult in good health.

This chain uses TRBV4-1 with TRBJ1-6; D possibly corresponds to TRBD1 (5 bases). The CDR3 consists of 14 residues. The germline gives CDR1 MGHRA, CDR2 YSYEKL. Trimming took off 0 bases at V and 12 bases at J, with 12 bases between the two ends. Here the CDR3 reads CASSQDLVGGPLHF. The DNA of the CDR3 is TGCGCCAGCAGCCAAGATCTAGTGGGGGGACCCCTCCACTTT.

The chain carries TRBV6-5 and TRBJ1-5; weak D call: TRBD1 (6 bases). Trimming left V 8 bases short and J 1 base short, with 12 bases between. The length of the CDR3 is 14 residues. Germline V gene data show CDR1 as MNHEY and CDR2 as SVGAGI. CDR3 amino acids: CASAPQGSNQPQHF. CDR3 sequence (DNA): TGTGCCAGCGCCCCGCAGGGGAGCAATCAGCCCCAGCATTTT.

This clone came up once. V is TRBV28 and J is TRBJ1-4; D remains ambiguous. CDR3 size: 12 residues. V dropped 5 bases and J dropped 4 bases, with 5 bases sitting between them. The germline CDR1 and CDR2 sequences are MDHEN and SYDVKM. The CDR3 nucleotides read TGTGCCAGCAGTCGGAGTAATGAAAAACTGTTTTTT. As protein: CASSRSNEKLFF. The full variable domain, with the rest looked up from reference TRBV28 and TRBJ1-4, is DVKVTQSSRYLVKRTGEKVFLECVQDMDHENMFWYRQDPGLGLRLIYFSYDVKMKEKGDIPEGYSVSREKKERFSLILESASTNQTSMYLCASSRSNEKLFFGSGTQLSVL.

This clone came up once. Other DNA sequences in the sample encode the same CDR3. The V and J genes are TRBV6-1 and TRBJ1-5; TRBD1 matches 7 bases. Germline V gene lookup returns CDR1 MNHNS and CDR2 SASEGT. The CDR3 has 14 amino acids. The V segment lost 3 bases and the J segment 4 bases; nucleotides outside the gene matches: 3. The CDR3 reads CASSEGQRNQPQHF. The CDR3 coding sequence is TGTGCCAGCAGTGAGGGACAGAGGAATCAGCCCCAGCATTTT.

This clone was recorded only once. The rearrangement joins TRBV11-2 to TRBJ2-2, with 9 nucleotides matching TRBD1. Trimming cost V 0 bases and J 6 bases; bases outside gene matches: 5. Germline V gene sequence: CDR1 SGHAT, CDR2 FQNNGV. This CDR3 region has 16 residues. Here the CDR3 DNA reads TGTGCCAGCAGCTTAGATCAACAGGGGGCCGCCGGGGAGCTGTTTTTT. This codes for CASSLDQQGAAGELFF.

The chain employs TRBV19 and TRBJ1-2; 11 bases are shared with TRBD1. V dropped 8 bases and J dropped 5; count of bases not matched to a gene: 7. CDR1 and CDR2 from the germline V gene are LNHDA and SQIVND (reference sequence). The CDR3 has 14 residues. In DNA form, the CDR3 reads TGTGCCAGTTGGGGACAGGGGGTTCCATATGGCTACACCTTC. Its translation is CASWGQGVPYGYTF.

The sample holds one count of this clone. In DNA form, the CDR3 reads TGCAGCGTGAAAAACTTGGGGGGGCAAGCTTTCTTT. The encoded protein is CSVKNLGGQAFF. This chain joins TRBV29-1 and TRBJ1-1; a possible D gene is TRBD1 (6 bases). The germline V and J ends were trimmed by 6 bases and 9 bases, with 17 bases remaining between them. Germline lookup yields CDR1 SQVTM and CDR2 ANQGSEA. This CDR3 has 12 amino acids.

The CDR3 DNA sequence: TGTGCCAGCAGCCCTACAACGGGACAGGGGTGGTCCTATGGCTACACCTTC. Its translation is CASSPTTGQGWSYGYTF. The rearrangement uses TRBV5-6 and TRBJ1-2; the match to TRBD1 covers 10 bases. V shed 4 bases, J shed 4 bases, and the junction held 13 bases outside the gene matches. CDR1 and CDR2 (germline): SGHDT, YYEEEE. The CDR3 spans 17 residues.

The chain employs TRBV7-9 and TRBJ1-6; no clear D. The germline V gene has CDR1 SEHNR and CDR2 FQNEAQ (reference sequence). The V end was cut by 0 bases, the J end by 8 bases, with 14 bases between. This CDR3 is built from 16 residues. The CDR3 region has the DNA TGTGCCAGCAGCTTAGCTGAGACCCTCTTGGATTCACCCCTCCACTTT. Its protein is CASSLAETLLDSPLHF.

This clone was seen just once. The genes are TRBV18 and TRBJ1-4, with 9 positions matching TRBD1. The CDR3 runs 16 residues. V shed 2 bases, J shed 5 bases, and the junction held 6 bases outside the gene matches. In germline, CDR1 is KGHSH, CDR2 LQKENI. This chain's CDR3 is CASSPIRQGVNEKLFF. For the CDR3, the DNA is TGTGCCAGCTCACCAATACGACAGGGGGTGAATGAAAAACTGTTTTTT.

The V call is TRBV7-2, the J call TRBJ2-3, with 7 bases identical to TRBD1. The CDR3 covers 16 residues. The trim removed 4 bases at V and 0 bases at J, leaving 7 bases unmatched. Germline V gene lookup returns CDR1 SGHTA and CDR2 FQGNSA. CDR3 coding DNA: TGTGCCAGCAGCTACCGACAGGGAAGGAGCACAGATACGCAGTATTTT. Encoded protein: CASSYRQGRSTDTQYF.

The rearrangement links TRBV7-9 to TRBJ1-3; D is unclear. This CDR3 has 14 residues. Trimming took off 2 bases at V and 4 bases at J, with 9 bases between the two ends. CDR1 is SEHNR and CDR2 is FQNEAQ in the germline V gene (reference sequence). In nucleotides, the CDR3 is TGTGCCAGCAGCTTAATCGGTTCGGGAAACACCATATATTTT. It specifies CASSLIGSGNTIYF.

This clone appeared a single time. The V gene is TRBV19, the J gene TRBJ1-6, with D tentatively TRBD1 (5 bases). The CDR3 runs to 14 residues. The germline CDR1 and CDR2 sequences are LNHDA and SQIVND (reference sequence). Trimming took off 10 bases at V and 4 bases at J, with 14 bases between the two ends. CDR3 sequence reads: CATAVGTYNSPLHF. CDR3 sequence (DNA): TGTGCCACCGCGGTAGGGACTTATAATTCACCCCTCCACTTT.

The chain links TRBV5-1 to TRBJ2-7, with 8 bases that match TRBD2. Trimming took 2 bases from V and 7 from J; bases not matched to a gene: 8. Looked up from germline, CDR1 is SGHRS and CDR2 is YFSETQ. The CDR3 extends over 14 amino acids. CDR3 sequence: CASSFTAGAWEQYF. CDR3 coding DNA: TGCGCCAGCAGCTTCACAGCGGGGGCCTGGGAGCAGTACTTC.

The rearrangement joins TRBV7-9 to TRBJ2-7; D might be TRBD1 or TRBD2, each matching 6 bases. This CDR3 contains 14 residues. Germline V gives CDR1 SEHNR, CDR2 FQNEAQ (reference sequence). V shed 6 bases and J shed 2 bases, with 14 bases lying between them. CDR3 protein: CASSRGDNPYEQYF. The CDR3 DNA sequence: TGTGCCAGCAGTAGGGGGGACAACCCCTACGAGCAGTACTTC. The variable domain in full, with the rest retrieved from reference TRBV7-9 and TRBJ2-7, is DTGVSQNPRHKITKRGQNVTFRCDPISEHNRLYWYRQTLGQGPEFLTYFQNEAQLEKSRLLSDRFSAERPKGSFSTLEIQRTEQGDSAMYLCASSRGDNPYEQYFGPGTRLTVT.

J is TRBJ1-4 and V is TRBV28, with unresolved D. The germline V gene has CDR1 MDHEN and CDR2 SYDVKM. Trimming shortened V by 6 bases and J by 1 base, and 12 bases separated the two germline ends. CDR3 length: 15 residues. This CDR3 reads CASRAPTGTNEKLFF. The CDR3 region has the DNA TGTGCCAGCAGGGCCCCTACGGGAACTAATGAAAAACTGTTTTTT.

The chain uses TRBV7-9 and TRBJ2-7, with D unresolved. V was clipped by 1 base and J by 6 bases, with 7 bases between them. The germline V gene encodes CDR1 SEHNR and CDR2 FQNEAQ (reference sequence). The CDR3 length is 12 residues. The CDR3 is CASSLVPSEQYF. The CDR3, as DNA: TGTGCCAGCAGCTTAGTTCCAAGCGAGCAGTACTTC.

The chain uses TRBV7-2 and TRBJ1-2; no reliable D call. Germline lookup yields CDR1 SGHTA and CDR2 FQGNSA. The CDR3 contains 13 residues. V was pared by 3 bases and J by 2 bases, with 7 bases between. CDR3 region: CASSFQQNYGYTF. The DNA of the CDR3 is TGTGCCAGCAGCTTTCAACAGAACTATGGCTACACCTTC. Combining the CDR3 with reference TRBV7-2 and TRBJ1-2 gives the whole variable domain GAGVSQSPSNKVTEKGKDVELRCDPISGHTALYWYRQSLGQGLEFLIYFQGNSAPDKSGLPSDRFSAERTGGSVSTLTIQRTQQEDSAVYLCASSFQQNYGYTFGSGTRLTVV.

The chain carries TRBV6-5 and TRBJ2-1; D might be TRBD1 or TRBD2, each matching 6 bases. V lost 2 bases and J lost 7, with 18 bases in between. Looked up from germline, CDR1 is MNHEY and CDR2 is SVGAGI. The CDR3 length is 16 residues. This CDR3 is CASSYGGAGAKNEQFF. In nucleotides, the CDR3 is TGTGCCAGCAGTTACGGCGGGGCAGGGGCAAAAAATGAGCAGTTCTTC.

The table lists this clone with a few counts. The chain employs TRBV4-1 and TRBJ1-3; 7 bases align to TRBD1. The germline V gene encodes CDR1 MGHRA and CDR2 YSYEKL. The CDR3 extends over 17 amino acids. V was clipped by 2 bases and J by 7 bases; unmatched bases: 14. The CDR3 nucleotides read TGCGCCAGCAGCCAAACAATTGCCCTACAGGGGCCCAACACCATATATTTT. Translated, it gives CASSQTIALQGPNTIYF.

CDR3 bases: TGTGCCAGCAGCCCGACTAGCGGGGTCACAGATACGCAGTATTTT. It codes for CASSPTSGVTDTQYF. This chain joins TRBV6-5 and TRBJ2-3; 11 nucleotides line up with TRBD2. The CDR3 sequence is 15 residues long. With V trimmed by 6 bases and J by 2 bases, 4 bases remained unmatched. CDR1 and CDR2 (germline): MNHEY, SVGAGI.

This chain joins TRBV25-1 and TRBJ2-3; 8 nucleotides line up with TRBD2. V shed 10 bases, J shed 2 bases, and the junction held 5 bases outside the gene matches. The CDR3 has 13 residues. Per the germline V gene, CDR1 is MGHDK and CDR2 is SYGVNS. The CDR3 DNA reads TGTGCCACCGGAGCGGGGGCCACAGATACGCAGTATTTT. This sequence encodes CATGAGATDTQYF.

This clone was recorded a few times. The gene calls are TRBV3-1 (or the pseudogene TRBV3-2) and TRBJ1-1, with D uncertain. Trimming shortened V by 4 bases and J by 5 bases, and 11 bases separated the two germline ends. The CDR3 totals 13 residues. In germline, CDR1 is LGHDT, CDR2 YNNKEL (reference sequence). The DNA for the CDR3 is TGTGCCAGCAGCCCCTCATTGGGGACTGAAGCTTTCTTT. As protein: CASSPSLGTEAFF.